This T cell receptor (beta chain) was sequenced for a study of blood T cell repertoires in COVID-19. At the level of the study: Acute-phase and convalescent COVID-19 samples originated in the United States, Italy and Spain. PBMCs, B-cell-depleted T cells, or T cells provided the cDNA or gDNA that made up the material.

Under the authors' procedure: By means of reference gene primer amplification, nucleated cell counts were estimated. The data were produced by immunoSEQ multiplex PCR, yet TCRdb's version contains in-frame clones alone and is incomplete. V and J calls and clone size are copied from that table; D and trimming were computed from the DNA. Of approximately 90,000 clones detected, approximately 86% appear once; the ten largest clones hold around 20%. Trimming removed 0 bases from V and 0 bases from J; junction bases left unmatched: 7. The CDR3 is made up of 19 amino acids. Germline CDR1 is LGHNA and CDR2 is YNFKEQ.

This receptor was taken from a woman older than 75 with acute or convalescent COVID-19. The chain combines TRBV4-2 with TRBJ2-4; 11 bases line up with TRBD2. Sequences were obtained from peripheral blood. CDR3 residues: CASSQESELAGVAKNIQYF. CDR3 coding DNA: TGTGCCAGCAGCCAAGAATCCGAACTAGCGGGGGTAGCCAAAAACATTCAGTACTTC.